The next 26 T cell receptor beta chains were all read from a single sample in a study of T cell responses to AZD1222 COVID-19 vaccine. TCRdb's copy holds only in-frame clones and misses some; the assay was immunoSEQ multiplex PCR. Among around 140,000 clones listed, roughly 84% were seen once. The sequenced sample was peripheral blood, obtained 28 days after the second AZD1222 dose. These receptors were collected from an adult who received the AZD1222 COVID-19 vaccine.

This chain connects TRBV10-1 to TRBJ1-3; D unclear. CDR3 length: 14 amino acids. V was pared by 3 bases and J by 2 bases, with 8 bases between. The germline gives CDR1 WNHNN, CDR2 SYGVQD (reference sequence). The DNA of the CDR3 is TGCGCCAGCAGTGACGGGGTGGCTGGAAACACCATATATTTT. Encoded protein: CASSDGVAGNTIYF.

J is TRBJ2-7 and V is TRBV28; D gene unclear. The V end was cut by 6 bases, the J end by 0 bases, with 15 bases between. Germline V gives CDR1 MDHEN, CDR2 SYDVKM. This CDR3 is 15 amino acids long. The CDR3 bases are TGTGCCAGCAGATTCGGGCAGATAAACTCCTACGAGCAGTACTTC. Translating it yields CASRFGQINSYEQYF.

The chain couples TRBV7-8 to TRBJ2-6, with a tentative D call TRBD1 (6 bases). V was trimmed by 1 base and J by 0 bases, leaving 13 bases between them. Per the germline V gene, CDR1 is SGHVS and CDR2 is FQNEAQ. CDR3 size: 18 residues. The CDR3 sequence is CASSLGWGPSSGANVLTF. The DNA of the CDR3 is TGTGCCAGCAGCTTAGGTTGGGGGCCCAGCTCTGGGGCCAACGTCCTGACTTTC.

CDR3 sequence reads: CASSPELRPNYGYTF. In nucleotides, the CDR3 is TGTGCCAGCAGTCCCGAGCTTCGACCTAACTATGGCTACACCTTC. V and J are TRBV27 and TRBJ1-2, with D uncertain. V dropped 5 bases and J dropped 0 bases, with 13 bases sitting between them. CDR1 and CDR2 (germline): MNHEY, SMNVEV (reference sequence). The CDR3 sequence is 15 residues long.

This chain connects TRBV4-2 to TRBJ2-1; TRBD2 aligns across 9 bases. The J segment lost 3 bases and the V segment lost 0 bases, leaving 6 bases of the junction unmatched. Germline assignment: CDR1 LGHNA and CDR2 YNFKEQ. The CDR3 loop spans 17 amino acids. The CDR3 loop is CASSQEREGADYNEQFF. The CDR3 bases are TGTGCCAGCAGCCAAGAGCGGGAGGGAGCCGACTACAATGAGCAGTTCTTC.

The chain recombines TRBV6-5 with TRBJ2-7, with 11 bases identical to TRBD2. Germline CDR1 reads MNHEY; CDR2 reads SVGAGI. With 9 bases clipped from V and 0 bases from J, the junction kept 4 bases outside the gene matches. CDR3 length equals 14 residues. CDR3 DNA sequence: TGTGCCAGTCGGCTAGCGGGGGGCTCCTACGAGCAGTACTTC. This encodes CASRLAGGSYEQYF.

This clone was picked up one time. The chain joins TRBV5-4 to TRBJ1-1, with D maybe TRBD1 (5 bases). CDR1 and CDR2 (germline): SGHNT, YYREEE (reference sequence). This CDR3 has 15 amino acids. Trimming took 2 bases from V and 2 from J, leaving 13 bases between them. The CDR3 reads CASSFLGDLNTEAFF. DNA for the CDR3: TGTGCCAGCAGCTTCCTGGGGGATTTAAACACTGAAGCTTTCTTT.

The J gene is TRBJ1-2, the V gene TRBV18, with D unclear. In germline, CDR1 is KGHSH, CDR2 LQKENI. This CDR3 has 15 residues. V lost 0 bases and J 3 bases, leaving 11 bases between the germline ends. Here the CDR3 reads CASSPPSIPDYGYTF. Here the CDR3 DNA reads TGTGCCAGCTCACCACCGAGTATACCTGACTATGGCTACACCTTC.

This sequence joins TRBV11-3 and TRBJ2-1; 16 positions match TRBD2. CDR1 SGHNT and CDR2 YENEEA come from the germline V gene. The CDR3 loop spans 20 amino acids. V was clipped by 5 bases and J by 6 bases; unmatched bases: 16. In nucleotides, the CDR3 is TGTGCCAGCAGCCCGGGACTTGGGACAGGGACTAGCGGGAGGGGCAATGAGCAGTTCTTC. Translating gives CASSPGLGTGTSGRGNEQFF.

This clone was counted only a few times. The V and J genes are TRBV6-4 and TRBJ1-6; no firm D call. Trimming pared 1 base from V and 7 bases from J, leaving 8 bases between. The germline V gene has CDR1 MRHNA and CDR2 SNTAGT. There are 14 residues in the CDR3. CDR3 in DNA: TGTGCCAGCAGTGACTACAGCAAAAATTCACCCCTCCACTTT. Translating it yields CASSDYSKNSPLHF.

J is TRBJ1-2 and V is TRBV19; 12 positions match TRBD1. Trimming cost V 3 bases and J 4 bases; bases outside gene matches: 3. The germline V gene encodes CDR1 LNHDA and CDR2 SQIVND (reference sequence). The CDR3 covers 15 residues. The CDR3 bases are TGTGCCAGTAGTATCGGGACAGGGGGCGGCTATGGCTACACCTTC. This translates into CASSIGTGGGYGYTF.

The chain joins TRBV2 to TRBJ2-6; a weak D match, TRBD1 (6 bases). The CDR3 loop spans 17 amino acids. The ends were cut back, 3 bases at V and 1 base at J, with 13 bases in the middle. Germline V gene data show CDR1 as SNHLY and CDR2 as FYNNEI. The CDR3 region has the DNA TGTGCCAGCAGTGAGAACAGGGAAAATTCTGGGGCCAACGTCCTGACTTTC. Its translation: CASSENRENSGANVLTF.

The chain has TRBV18 and TRBJ2-6; D unresolved. Per germline, CDR1 KGHSH and CDR2 LQKENI. The CDR3 totals 15 residues. V lost 0 bases, J lost 2 bases, and 5 bases lay in between. CDR3 amino acids: CASSPPPPGANVLTF. The CDR3 DNA reads TGTGCCAGCTCACCACCGCCTCCTGGGGCCAACGTCCTGACTTTC.

This clone was observed a single time. One end of the junction varies from germline; a read error may be responsible. The same CDR3 can be traced to other DNA sequences in this sample. The V and J genes are TRBV3-1 (or the pseudogene TRBV3-2) and TRBJ1-6; D unclear. Germline V gene sequence: CDR1 LGHDT, CDR2 YNNKEL (reference sequence). CDR3 length equals 14 residues. The CDR3 DNA reads as TGTGCCAGCAGCCCCATGCCGGAGAATTCACCCCTTCACTTT. Protein product: CASSPMPENSPLHF.

This clone has a handful of counts. V gene TRBV5-1 combines with J gene TRBJ1-1; D may be TRBD1 (5 bases). The CDR3 covers 17 residues. Germline loops: CDR1 SGHRS, CDR2 YFSETQ. V was trimmed by 5 bases and J by 0 bases, leaving 20 bases between them. The CDR3 sequence is CASRQVVGTEMNTEAFF. The CDR3 DNA follows: TGCGCCAGCAGACAAGTGGTCGGGACGGAGATGAACACTGAAGCTTTCTTT.

The rearrangement links TRBV19 to TRBJ1-5; D not resolved. The CDR3 is made up of 12 amino acids. CDR1 and CDR2 (germline): LNHDA, SQIVND (reference sequence). Deletions cut 8 bases from V and 2 bases from J, with 7 bases between. The CDR3 is CASGQGNQPQHF. CDR3 in DNA: TGTGCCAGTGGGCAGGGCAATCAGCCCCAGCATTTT.

The V and J genes are TRBV5-8 and TRBJ1-1, with TRBD1 matching over 7 bases. V was pared by 4 bases and J by 5 bases, with 5 bases of the junction left unmatched. Germline V gives CDR1 SGHTS, CDR2 YDEGEE. The CDR3 spans 13 residues. CDR3 bases: TGTGCCAGCAGCAACAGGGGTTGGACTGAAGCTTTCTTT. Its protein is CASSNRGWTEAFF.

The rearrangement joins TRBV25-1 to TRBJ2-1; 10 nucleotides match TRBD2. Germline-derived CDR1 and CDR2 are MGHDK and SYGVNS. The V segment lost 5 bases and the J segment 0 bases; nucleotides outside the gene matches: 7. CDR3 length: 17 residues. The CDR3 DNA reads TGTGCCAGCAGTAGCACTAGCGGGACCAGCTCCTACAATGAGCAGTTCTTC. Protein: CASSSTSGTSSYNEQFF.

This chain connects TRBV7-9 to TRBJ2-2; 8 bases are a match to TRBD1. The length of the CDR3 is 18 residues. After removal of 4 bases from V and 2 bases from J, the junction contained 12 bases not matched to a gene. Per germline, CDR1 SEHNR and CDR2 FQNEAQ (reference sequence). The CDR3 loop reads CASSSGPTGTGNTGELFF. CDR3 sequence (DNA): TGTGCCAGCAGCTCCGGACCTACCGGGACAGGTAACACCGGGGAGCTGTTTTTT. Together with reference TRBV7-9 and TRBJ2-2, the CDR3 gives the full variable domain: DTGVSQNPRHKITKRGQNVTFRCDPISEHNRLYWYRQTLGQGPEFLTYFQNEAQLEKSRLLSDRFSAERPKGSFSTLEIQRTEQGDSAMYLCASSSGPTGTGNTGELFFGEGSRLTVL.

This clone was detected only a few times. The rearrangement joins TRBV12-3 or TRBV12-4 to TRBJ1-4, with TRBD1 matching over 9 bases. CDR3 size: 13 residues. J was trimmed by 7 bases and V by 6 bases; bases with no gene match: 3. This chain's CDR3 is CASRGTGIEKLFF. CDR3 nucleotides: TGTGCCAGCAGGGGGACAGGGATTGAAAAACTGTTTTTT.

V is TRBV5-6 and J is TRBJ1-2, with TRBD1 matching over 8 bases. This CDR3 contains 14 residues. J gave up 5 bases and V 0 bases, and 3 bases lay outside the gene matches. CDR1 and CDR2 from the germline V gene are SGHDT and YYEEEE. CDR3 protein: CASSLGRGPYGYTF. The CDR3 DNA sequence: TGTGCCAGCAGCTTGGGCAGGGGGCCTTATGGCTACACCTTC.

The chain is built from TRBV30 and TRBJ1-1; no clear D. CDR3 length: 12 amino acids. Trimming took off 1 base at V and 6 bases at J, with 9 bases between the two ends. The germline gives CDR1 GTSNPN, CDR2 SVGIG (reference sequence). CDR3 sequence: CAWSADGAEAFF. The CDR3, as DNA: TGTGCCTGGAGTGCAGACGGAGCTGAAGCTTTCTTT. Complete variable domain (other parts from reference TRBV30 and TRBJ1-1): SQTIHQWPATLVQPVGSPLSLECTVEGTSNPNLYWYRQAAGRGLQLLFYSVGIGQISSEVPQNLSASRPQDRQFILSSKKLLLSDSGFYLCAWSADGAEAFFGQGTRLTVV.

The V and J genes are TRBV18 and TRBJ1-1; 9 positions agree with TRBD1. V was clipped by 1 base and J by 7 bases; unmatched bases: 7. CDR1 is KGHSH, CDR2 LQKENI, per germline. The CDR3 sequence is 15 residues long. The DNA of the CDR3 is TGTGCCAGCTCACCACTGGGACAGGGAATTGGTGAAGCTTTCTTT. The encoded protein is CASSPLGQGIGEAFF.

The V call is TRBV4-1, the J call TRBJ2-7; TRBD1 agrees at 8 bases. The trim removed 1 base at V and 6 bases at J, leaving 8 bases unmatched. The CDR3 has 15 residues. Germline CDR1 MGHRA, CDR2 YSYEKL. The CDR3 bases are TGCGCCAGCAGCCAAGGGGGACAGGTGGTTGGCGAGCAGTACTTC. Protein sequence: CASSQGGQVVGEQYF.

The V gene is TRBV19, the J gene TRBJ2-5; D possibly corresponds to TRBD1 (6 bases). This CDR3 region has 13 residues. The germline V and J ends were trimmed by 4 bases and 2 bases, with 8 bases remaining between them. Germline V gene lookup returns CDR1 LNHDA and CDR2 SQIVND (reference sequence). The CDR3 region is CASSTGQQETQYF. For the CDR3, the DNA is TGTGCCAGTAGTACCGGACAGCAAGAGACCCAGTACTTC.

The chain recombines TRBV27 with TRBJ1-3, with no clear D. CDR3 length: 14 amino acids. The germline V gene encodes CDR1 MNHEY and CDR2 SMNVEV (reference sequence). Trimming cost V 5 bases and J 2 bases, with 10 bases left between them. CDR3 in amino acids: CASSPQSPGNTIYF. The CDR3 DNA reads TGTGCCAGCAGTCCCCAATCTCCTGGAAACACCATATATTTT.